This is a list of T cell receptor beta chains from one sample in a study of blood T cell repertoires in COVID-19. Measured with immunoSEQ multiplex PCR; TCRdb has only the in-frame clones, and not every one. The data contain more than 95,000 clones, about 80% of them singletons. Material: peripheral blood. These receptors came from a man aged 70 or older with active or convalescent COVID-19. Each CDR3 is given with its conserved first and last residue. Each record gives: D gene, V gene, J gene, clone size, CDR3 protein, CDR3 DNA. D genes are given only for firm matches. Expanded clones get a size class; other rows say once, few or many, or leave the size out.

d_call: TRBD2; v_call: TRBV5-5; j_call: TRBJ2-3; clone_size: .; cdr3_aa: CASSLAGGGTDTQYF; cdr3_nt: TGTGCCAGCAGCTTGGCGGGAGGGGGGACAGATACGCAGTATTTT
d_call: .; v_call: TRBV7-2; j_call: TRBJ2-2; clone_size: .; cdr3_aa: CASSLLGGTTGELFF; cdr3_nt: TGTGCCAGCAGCTTATTGGGGGGTACGACCGGGGAGCTGTTTTTT
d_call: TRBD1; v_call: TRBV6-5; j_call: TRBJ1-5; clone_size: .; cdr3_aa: CASRRTGVDQPQHF; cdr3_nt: TGTGCCAGCAGACGGACAGGGGTTGATCAGCCCCAGCATTTT
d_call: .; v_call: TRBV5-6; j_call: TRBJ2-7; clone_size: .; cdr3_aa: CASSLRGSSEQYF; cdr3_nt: TGTGCCAGCAGCTTGCGTGGGAGCAGTGAGCAGTACTTC
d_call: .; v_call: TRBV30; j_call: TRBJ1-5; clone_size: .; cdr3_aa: CAWSGPGIWPQHF; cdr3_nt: TGTGCCTGGAGTGGGCCAGGGATTTGGCCCCAGCATTTT
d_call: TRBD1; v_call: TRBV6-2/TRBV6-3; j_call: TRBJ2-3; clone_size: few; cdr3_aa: CASSYSIQGADTQYF; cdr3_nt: TGTGCCAGCAGTTACTCTATTCAGGGGGCAGATACGCAGTATTTT
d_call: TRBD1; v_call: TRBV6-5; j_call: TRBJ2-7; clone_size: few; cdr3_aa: CASTRQGADYEQYF; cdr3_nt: TGTGCCAGCACCCGACAGGGAGCGGACTACGAGCAGTACTTC
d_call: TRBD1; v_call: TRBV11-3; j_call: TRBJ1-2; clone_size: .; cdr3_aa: CASSLETGAYDYTF; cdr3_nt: TGTGCCAGCAGCTTAGAGACAGGGGCGTATGACTACACCTTC
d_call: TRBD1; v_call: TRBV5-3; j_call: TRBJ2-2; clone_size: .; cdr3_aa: CARRLGQGAFTGELFF; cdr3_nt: TGTGCCAGAAGACTAGGACAGGGGGCTTTCACCGGGGAGCTGTTTTTT
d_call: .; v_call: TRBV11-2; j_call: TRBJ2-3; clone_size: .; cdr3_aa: CASSRTGDTQYF; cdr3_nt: TGTGCCAGCAGCCGTACGGGGGATACGCAGTATTTT
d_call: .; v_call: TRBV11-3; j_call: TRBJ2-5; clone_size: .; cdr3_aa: CASSLRGETQYF; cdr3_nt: TGTGCCAGCAGCTTGAGGGGGGAGACCCAGTACTTC
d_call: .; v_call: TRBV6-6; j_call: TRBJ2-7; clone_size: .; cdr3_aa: CASSYSDVGQYF; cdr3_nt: TGTGCCAGCAGTTACTCCGATGTCGGGCAGTACTTC
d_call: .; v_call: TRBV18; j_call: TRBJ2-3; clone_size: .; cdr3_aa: CASRRDSTDTQYF; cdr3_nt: TGTGCCAGCAGGCGGGACAGCACAGATACGCAGTATTTT
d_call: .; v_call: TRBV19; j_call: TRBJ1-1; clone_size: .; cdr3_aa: CASSMRGGARTEAFF; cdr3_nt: TGTGCCAGTAGTATGAGAGGGGGGGCGCGCACTGAAGCTTTCTTT
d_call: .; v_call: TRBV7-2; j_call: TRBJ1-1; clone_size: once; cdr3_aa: CASSFSAEAFF; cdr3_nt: TGTGCCAGCAGCTTTTCTGCTGAAGCTTTCTTT
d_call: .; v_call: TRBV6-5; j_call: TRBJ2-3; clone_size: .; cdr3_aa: CATLGASDTQYF; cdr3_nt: TGTGCCACCCTAGGGGCCTCAGATACGCAGTATTTT
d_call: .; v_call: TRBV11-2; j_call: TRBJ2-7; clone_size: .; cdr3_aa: CASSSIGQFYEQYF; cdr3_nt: TGTGCCAGCAGCTCAATCGGACAGTTCTACGAGCAGTACTTC
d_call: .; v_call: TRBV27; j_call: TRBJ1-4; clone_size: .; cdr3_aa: CASREEQGEKLFF; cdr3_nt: TGTGCCAGCAGGGAAGAACAGGGTGAAAAACTGTTTTTT
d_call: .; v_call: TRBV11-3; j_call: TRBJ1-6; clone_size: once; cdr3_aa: CASSLVTTRGNSPLHF; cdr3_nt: TGTGCCAGCAGCTTAGTTACAACGAGGGGGAATTCACCCCTCCACTTT
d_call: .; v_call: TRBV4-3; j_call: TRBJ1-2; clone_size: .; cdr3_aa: CASSPSFSGYRVKGYTF; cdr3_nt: TGCGCCAGCAGCCCTAGTTTTTCGGGCTACAGGGTAAAGGGCTACACCTTC
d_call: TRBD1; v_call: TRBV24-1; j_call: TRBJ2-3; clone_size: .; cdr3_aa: CATSMTGGGLDTQYF; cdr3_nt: TGTGCCACCAGCATGACAGGGGGCGGGCTGGATACGCAGTATTTT
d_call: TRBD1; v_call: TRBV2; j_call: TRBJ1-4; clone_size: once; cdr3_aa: CASSGQGAEKLFF; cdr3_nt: TGTGCCAGCAGTGGACAGGGGGCTGAAAAACTGTTTTTT
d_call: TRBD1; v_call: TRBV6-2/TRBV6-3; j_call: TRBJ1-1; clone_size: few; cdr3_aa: CASSRDRQNTEAFF; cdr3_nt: TGTGCCAGCAGTCGGGACAGGCAGAACACTGAAGCTTTCTTT
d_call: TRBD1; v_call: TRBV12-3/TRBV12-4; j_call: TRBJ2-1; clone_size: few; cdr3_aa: CASYTGVGNEQFF; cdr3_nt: TGTGCCAGTTATACAGGGGTGGGAAATGAGCAGTTCTTC
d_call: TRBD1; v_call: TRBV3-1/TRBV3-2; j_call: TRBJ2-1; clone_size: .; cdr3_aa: CASSLRDRYNEQFF; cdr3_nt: TGTGCCAGCAGCCTACGGGACAGATACAATGAGCAGTTCTTC
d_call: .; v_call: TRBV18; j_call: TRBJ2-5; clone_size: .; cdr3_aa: CASSPLRRETQYF; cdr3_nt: TGTGCCAGCTCACCACTGAGGCGAGAGACCCAGTACTTC
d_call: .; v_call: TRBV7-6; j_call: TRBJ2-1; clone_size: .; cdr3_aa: CASSRGLLSSYNEQFF; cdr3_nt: TGTGCCAGCAGCCGGGGACTCCTAAGCTCCTACAATGAGCAGTTCTTC
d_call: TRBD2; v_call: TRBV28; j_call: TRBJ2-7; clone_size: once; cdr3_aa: CASSASGSPTEQYF; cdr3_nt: TGTGCCAGCAGTGCTAGCGGGAGTCCCACCGAGCAGTACTTC
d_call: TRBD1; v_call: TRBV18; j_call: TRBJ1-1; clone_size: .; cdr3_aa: CASSRPTGVNTEAFF; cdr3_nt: TGTGCCAGCTCACGACCGACAGGGGTGAACACTGAAGCTTTCTTT
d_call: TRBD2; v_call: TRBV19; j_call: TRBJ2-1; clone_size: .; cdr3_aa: CASSRAGTSVYNEQFF; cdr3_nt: TGTGCCAGTAGTCGCGCCGGGACTAGCGTCTACAATGAGCAGTTCTTC
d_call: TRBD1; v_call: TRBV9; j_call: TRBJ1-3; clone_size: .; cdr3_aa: CASSRQGSTGNTIYF; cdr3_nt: TGTGCCAGCAGCCGACAGGGGAGTACTGGAAACACCATATATTTT
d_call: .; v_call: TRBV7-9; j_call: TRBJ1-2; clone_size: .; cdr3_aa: CASSMDRGYGYTF; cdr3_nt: TGTGCCAGCAGCATGGACAGAGGATATGGCTACACCTTC
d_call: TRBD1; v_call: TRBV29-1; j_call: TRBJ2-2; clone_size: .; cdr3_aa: CSVGQFIGELFF; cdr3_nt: TGCAGCGTGGGACAGTTTATTGGGGAGCTGTTTTTT
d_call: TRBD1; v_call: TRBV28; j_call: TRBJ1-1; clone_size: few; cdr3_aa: CASSLSLSRDRGLNTEAFF; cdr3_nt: TGTGCCAGCAGTTTATCTTTATCCCGCGACAGGGGTTTGAACACTGAAGCTTTCTTT
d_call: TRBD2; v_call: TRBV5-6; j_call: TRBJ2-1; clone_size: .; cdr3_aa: CASSSYPGLAMYNEQFF; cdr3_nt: TGTGCCAGCAGCTCGTATCCGGGACTAGCGATGTACAATGAGCAGTTCTTC
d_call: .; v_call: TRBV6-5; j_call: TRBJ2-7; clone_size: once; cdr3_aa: CASSLRDSSYEQYF; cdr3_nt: TGTGCCAGCAGTCTCCGGGACTCTTCCTACGAGCAGTACTTC
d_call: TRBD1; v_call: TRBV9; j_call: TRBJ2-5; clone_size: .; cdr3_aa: CASSLQGASRETQYF; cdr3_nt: TGTGCCAGCAGTCTTCAGGGGGCGTCAAGAGAGACCCAGTACTTC
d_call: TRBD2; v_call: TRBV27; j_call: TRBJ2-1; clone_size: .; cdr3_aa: CASSLIAGRYNEQFF; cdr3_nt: TGTGCCAGCAGTTTAATAGCGGGGAGATACAATGAGCAGTTCTTC